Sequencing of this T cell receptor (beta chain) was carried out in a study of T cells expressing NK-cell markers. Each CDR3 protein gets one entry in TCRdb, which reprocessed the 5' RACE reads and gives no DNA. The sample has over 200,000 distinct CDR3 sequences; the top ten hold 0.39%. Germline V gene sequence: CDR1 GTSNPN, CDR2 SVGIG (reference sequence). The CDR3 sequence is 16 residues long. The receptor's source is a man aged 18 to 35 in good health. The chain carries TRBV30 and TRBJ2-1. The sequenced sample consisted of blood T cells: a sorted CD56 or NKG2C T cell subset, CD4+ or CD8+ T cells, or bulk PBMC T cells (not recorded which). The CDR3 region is CAWSVTLAGIYNEQFF.